Listed below are T cell receptor beta chains from one sample, sequenced in a study of blood T cell repertoires in COVID-19. Sequencing used immunoSEQ multiplex PCR; TCRdb keeps in-frame clones, though not all of them. The table includes more than 85,000 clones, roughly 82% detected once. What was sequenced was peripheral blood. Receptors originate from a woman aged 55 to 70 with acute or convalescent COVID-19. The CDR3 runs from the conserved cysteine through the conserved F or W. Fields, in order: D gene, V gene, clone size, J gene, CDR3 DNA, CDR3 protein. D genes are given only for firm matches. Not all rows give a size; the values are once, few, many and, for expanded clones, a class.

.	TRBV4-3	.	TRBJ2-1	TGCGCCAGCAGCCAAGATGGGAGAGAGAGGGAGCAGTTCTTC	CASSQDGREREQFF
TRBD1	TRBV23-1	.	TRBJ2-7	TGCGCCGGGGACAGGGGAGCCGAGCAGTACTTC	CAGDRGAEQYF
TRBD2	TRBV6-5	.	TRBJ2-7	TGTGCCAGCAGGATCCGGGGACTAGTCTACGAGCAGTACTTC	CASRIRGLVYEQYF
.	TRBV30	.	TRBJ1-3	TGTGCCTGGAGTGGCTACGGACTGGTCTCTGGAAACACCATATATTTT	CAWSGYGLVSGNTIYF
.	TRBV9	.	TRBJ2-1	TGTGCCAGCAGCGCCGACATTCCCGAGCAGTTCTTC	CASSADIPEQFF
.	TRBV3-1/TRBV3-2	few	TRBJ2-1	TGTGCCAGCAGCCAGGGACACCTGTCCTACAATGAGCAGTTCTTC	CASSQGHLSYNEQFF
.	TRBV30	.	TRBJ1-3	TGTGCCTGGAGTGTATCGTCTCCTGGAAACACCATATATTTT	CAWSVSSPGNTIYF
.	TRBV11-2	.	TRBJ1-6	TGTGCCAGCAGCTTCCGGGGGAATAATTCACCCCTCCACTTT	CASSFRGNNSPLHF
TRBD2	TRBV5-1	.	TRBJ2-7	TGCGCCAGCAGCTTGACTAGCGGGGGAAGGTACGAGCAGTACTTC	CASSLTSGGRYEQYF
.	TRBV7-9	.	TRBJ1-3	TGTGCCAGCAGCCCGGACACGACTGGAAACACCATATATTTT	CASSPDTTGNTIYF
.	TRBV2	.	TRBJ1-5	TGTGCCAGCTGGACGGGGAGCAATCAGCCCCAGCATTTT	CASWTGSNQPQHF
TRBD1	TRBV5-4	once	TRBJ1-2	TGTGCCAGCAGCCCGGGACAGGGAGGCTCTGGCTACACCTTC	CASSPGQGGSGYTF
.	TRBV7-2	few	TRBJ2-2	TGTGCCAGCAGCTCCTTGTTAGGGGAGCTGTTTTTT	CASSSLLGELFF
.	TRBV19	.	TRBJ1-3	TGTGCCAGTACTCATAGTGGAGGTGCGGCTGGAAACACCATATATTTT	CASTHSGGAAGNTIYF
.	TRBV20-1	.	TRBJ1-6	TGCAGTGCCCCGAGCAGGTTTCACCTCCACTTT	CSAPSRFHLHF
TRBD1	TRBV7-2	.	TRBJ1-2	TGTGCCAGCAGCTTTGTGGAGGGGGCCCATGGCTACACCTTC	CASSFVEGAHGYTF
.	TRBV6-5	few	TRBJ1-5	TGTGCCAGCAGTTACAGCAGGGCGGACCAGCCCCAGCATTTT	CASSYSRADQPQHF
.	TRBV5-6	.	TRBJ2-3	TGTGCCAGCAGCCCCATCTTTTCGGGATCAGATACGCAGTATTTT	CASSPIFSGSDTQYF
.	TRBV27	.	TRBJ2-3	TGTGCCAGCAGCCCAGAGGGCAGACTAGGGAAAGATACGCAGTATTTT	CASSPEGRLGKDTQYF
TRBD1	TRBV29-1	.	TRBJ2-3	TGCAGCGTTACCTCCGGGACAGGGCGTTACACAGATACGCAGTATTTT	CSVTSGTGRYTDTQYF
.	TRBV30	.	TRBJ1-1	TGTGCCTGGAGTGCAGGCAGGGTGGACACTGAAGCTTTCTTT	CAWSAGRVDTEAFF
.	TRBV3-1/TRBV3-2	.	TRBJ1-1	TGTGCCAGCAGCCACGTAGGAGGGGTAGAAGCTTTCTTT	CASSHVGGVEAFF
TRBD1	TRBV27	.	TRBJ1-2	TGTGCCAGCAGTTTTAGTGGGCAGGGGGTTTATGGCTACACCTTC	CASSFSGQGVYGYTF
.	TRBV5-1	.	TRBJ1-6	TGCGCCAGCAGCCCAACCGAGGGCAATTCACCCCTCCACTTT	CASSPTEGNSPLHF
TRBD1	TRBV27	.	TRBJ2-7	TGTGCCAGCAGTTTATCGGGACAGGGCATTACCGAGCAGTACTTC	CASSLSGQGITEQYF
.	TRBV28	few	TRBJ1-2	TGTGCCAGCAGTTTGAGGAACTGGGGGGTGGGTGGCTACACCTTC	CASSLRNWGVGGYTF
.	TRBV29-1	many	TRBJ1-2	TGCAGCGGTGGCTGGGGGGACTTCTACACCTTC	CSGGWGDFYTF
.	TRBV3-1/TRBV3-2	.	TRBJ1-6	TGTGCCAGCAGCGTCGGCGGTGGGCGGGGTTCACCCCTCCACTTT	CASSVGGGRGSPLHF
TRBD1	TRBV5-1	.	TRBJ2-2	TGCGCCAGCAGCTTTGGCTCGGGTGCCGGGACAGGGGGCACCGGGGAGCTGTTTTTT	CASSFGSGAGTGGTGELFF
.	TRBV4-1	.	TRBJ2-5	TGCGCCAGCAGCCAATGGCAGGGCGGCGAGACCCAGTACTTC	CASSQWQGGETQYF
TRBD1	TRBV10-3	.	TRBJ2-7	TGTGCCATCAGCCCGGGACAGGGCCCCTACGAGCAGTACTTC	CAISPGQGPYEQYF
.	TRBV21-1	.	TRBJ2-5	TGTGCCACCAGAGGGACAGCAGTGCCCCAGTACTTC	CATRGTAVPQYF
.	TRBV15	.	TRBJ1-1	TGTGCCACCAGCAGAGACCCCCGCAAAGAGGGATTCAGTAAGGAGGCTTTCTTT	CATSRDPRKEGFSKEAFF
TRBD2	TRBV7-3	.	TRBJ2-3	TGTGCCAGCAGCGGCGGACTAGCGGGTGGCACAGATACGCAGTATTTT	CASSGGLAGGTDTQYF
TRBD1	TRBV7-2	.	TRBJ1-4	TGTGCCAGCAGCTTAGGTGGACAGGATGAAAAACTGTTTTTT	CASSLGGQDEKLFF
TRBD1	TRBV7-9	.	TRBJ1-2	TGTGCCAGCAGCCCCCGGACAGGGAACTATGGCTACACCTTC	CASSPRTGNYGYTF
.	TRBV30	.	TRBJ1-5	TGTGCCTGGAGTGTACTAGGTCAGCCCCAGCATTTT	CAWSVLGQPQHF
.	TRBV19	.	TRBJ1-1	TGTGCCAGTAGTGTAGACAGAACAAACACTGAAGCTTTCTTT	CASSVDRTNTEAFF
.	TRBV19	.	TRBJ1-6	TGTGCCAGTAGTATGCCGGGGGGGACTTCAACACCCCTCCACTTT	CASSMPGGTSTPLHF
.	TRBV7-9	.	TRBJ1-1	TGTGCCAGCAGCTTTCAGGGTTGGGCTTTCTTT	CASSFQGWAFF
TRBD1	TRBV28	.	TRBJ1-4	TGTGCCAGCAGTTTCACAGGGGGAACTAATAAAAAACTGTTTTTT	CASSFTGGTNKKLFF
.	TRBV30	.	TRBJ2-2	TGTGCCTGGAGTTTACAGTTCACCGGGGAGCTGTTTTTT	CAWSLQFTGELFF
TRBD1	TRBV7-3	.	TRBJ2-7	TGTGCCAGCAGCTCCCAGGGGGCAGATTACGAGCAGTACTTC	CASSSQGADYEQYF
TRBD1	TRBV29-1	.	TRBJ1-2	TGCAGCGTTGATAAGACAGGGGGATCCTATGGCTACACCTTC	CSVDKTGGSYGYTF
.	TRBV10-3	few	TRBJ1-1	TGTGCCATCAGTAATCCAGGACAGACGGCTTTCTTT	CAISNPGQTAFF
TRBD2	TRBV4-1	.	TRBJ2-1	TGCGCCAGCAGCCGGGGACTAGCGGGGGGCCGGGGTGAGCAGTTCTTC	CASSRGLAGGRGEQFF
.	TRBV3-1/TRBV3-2	.	TRBJ1-3	TGTGCCAGCAGCCAAGCCACAGGGTACGAGTATGGAAACACCATATATTTT	CASSQATGYEYGNTIYF
.	TRBV7-7	.	TRBJ2-1	TGTGCCAGCAGCCCAAGGGACTCCCGCTCCTACAATGAGCAGTTCTTC	CASSPRDSRSYNEQFF
TRBD1	TRBV23-1	.	TRBJ2-2	TGCGCCAGCAGTGTCCGACAGGGTGCCGGGGAGCTGTTTTTT	CASSVRQGAGELFF
TRBD1	TRBV18	.	TRBJ1-4	TGTGCCAGCTCGCCGGAGGGACAGGTTAATGAAAAACTGTTTTTT	CASSPEGQVNEKLFF
TRBD1	TRBV28	.	TRBJ1-1	TGTGCCAGCATACGGGACAGGGCCACTGAAGCTTTCTTT	CASIRDRATEAFF
TRBD2	TRBV6-1	.	TRBJ2-7	TGTGCCAGCAGTGACAGGGCGGGGGGGCGCTACGAGCAGTACTTC	CASSDRAGGRYEQYF
.	TRBV30	.	TRBJ2-7	TGTGCCTGGAGTGTCGGGGGAGGCTACGAGCAGTACTTC	CAWSVGGGYEQYF
.	TRBV7-8	.	TRBJ2-3	TGTGCCACGTTAAGAACTAGCACAGATACGCAGTATTTT	CATLRTSTDTQYF
.	TRBV6-5	.	TRBJ1-1	TGTGCCAGCAGTTACTCGGTAGTAGAGAACACTGAAGCTTTCTTT	CASSYSVVENTEAFF
TRBD1	TRBV27	.	TRBJ2-2	TGTGCCAGCGGATTCGGACAGGGGGTATTCAAGACCGGGGAGCTGTTTTTT	CASGFGQGVFKTGELFF